This T cell receptor beta chain comes out of a study of CD8 T cells in ankylosing spondylitis. Study-wide results and limits: Reportedly, disease-linked clones are significantly enriched in ankylosing spondylitis patients' matched synovial fluid.

The authors made TCR beta libraries by quantitative 5'-RACE with molecular barcodes. TCRdb re-derived calls from the 5' RACE reads in MiXCR, one entry per CDR3 protein. The repertoire holds under 450,000 distinct CDR3 sequences, with approximately 22% as singletons. Trimming took 8 bases from V and 0 from J, leaving 7 bases between them. This CDR3 comprises 12 residues. Germline CDR1 is SEHNR and CDR2 is FQNEAQ (reference sequence). On this clonotype itself: Its antigen is not known.

The sequenced sample was blood, either unsorted or a sorted T cell fraction (not recorded which). This TCR derives from a male donor with ankylosing spondylitis or in good health (not recorded which). This sequence joins TRBV7-9 and TRBJ1-1; no reliable D call. This CDR3 reads CASEFMNTEAFF. DNA of the CDR3: TGTGCCAGCGAGTTCATGAACACTGAAGCTTTCTTT. The variable domain in full, with the rest retrieved from reference TRBV7-9 and TRBJ1-1, is DTGVSQNPRHKITKRGQNVTFRCDPISEHNRLYWYRQTLGQGPEFLTYFQNEAQLEKSRLLSDRFSAERPKGSFSTLEIQRTEQGDSAMYLCASEFMNTEAFFGQGTRLTVV.